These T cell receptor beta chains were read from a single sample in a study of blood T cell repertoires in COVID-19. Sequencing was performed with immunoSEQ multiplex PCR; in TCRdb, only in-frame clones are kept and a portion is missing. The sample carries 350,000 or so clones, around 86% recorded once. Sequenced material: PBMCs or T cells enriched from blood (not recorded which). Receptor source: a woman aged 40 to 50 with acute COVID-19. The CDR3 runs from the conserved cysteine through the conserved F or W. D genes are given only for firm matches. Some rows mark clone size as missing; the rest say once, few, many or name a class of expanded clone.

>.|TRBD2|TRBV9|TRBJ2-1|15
CASSPTSGSGNEQFF
TGTGCCAGCAGCCCCACTAGCGGGAGTGGCAATGAGCAGTTCTTC
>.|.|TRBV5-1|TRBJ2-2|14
CASSLEQGTGELFF
TGCGCCAGCAGCTTGGAACAGGGCACCGGGGAGCTGTTTTTT
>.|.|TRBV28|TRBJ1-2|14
CASSLGQGSYGYTF
TGTGCCAGCAGTTTGGGGCAGGGGTCCTATGGCTACACCTTC
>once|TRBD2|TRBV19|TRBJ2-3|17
CASSIGGSGRIADTQYF
TGTGCCAGTAGTATAGGGGGGAGCGGGAGAATCGCAGATACGCAGTATTTT
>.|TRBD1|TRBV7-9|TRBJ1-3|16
CASGKQGALKGNTIYF
TGTGCCAGCGGAAAACAGGGGGCGCTGAAAGGAAACACCATATATTTT
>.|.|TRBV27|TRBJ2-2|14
CASSSWAGTGELFF
TGTGCCAGCAGTTCCTGGGCGGGGACCGGGGAGCTGTTTTTT
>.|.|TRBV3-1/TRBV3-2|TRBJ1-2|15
CASSESPLPYYGYTF
TGTGCCAGCAGCGAGAGCCCTTTGCCATACTATGGCTACACCTTC
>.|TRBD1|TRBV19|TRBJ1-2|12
CASSTPGQTKIF
TGTGCCAGTAGTACACCGGGACAGACAAAAATCTTC
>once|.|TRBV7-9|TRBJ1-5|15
CASSGGQTDNQPQHF
TGTGCCAGCAGCGGCGGACAGACGGACAATCAGCCCCAGCATTTT
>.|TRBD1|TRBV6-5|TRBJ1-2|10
CASGDRVDTF
TGTGCCAGCGGGGACAGGGTCGACACCTTC
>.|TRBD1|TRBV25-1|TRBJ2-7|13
CASSDDRGYEQYF
TGTGCCAGCAGTGATGACAGGGGTTACGAGCAGTACTTC
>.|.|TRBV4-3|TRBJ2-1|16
CASSQVKGLPGNEQFF
TGCGCCAGCAGCCAAGTGAAAGGACTACCCGGCAATGAGCAGTTCTTC
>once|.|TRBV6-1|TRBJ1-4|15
CASSEGWVGGEKLFF
TGTGCCAGCAGTGAAGGATGGGTAGGGGGTGAAAAACTGTTTTTT
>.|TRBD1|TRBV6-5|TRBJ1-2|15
CASSSNRDRVAGYTF
TGTGCCAGCAGTTCCAACCGGGACAGGGTTGCTGGCTACACCTTC
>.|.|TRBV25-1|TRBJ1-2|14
CASSSSLVLAGYTF
TGTGCCAGCAGTTCGTCCCTGGTTCTAGCTGGCTACACCTTC
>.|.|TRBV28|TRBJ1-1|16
CASSTATASGNTEAFF
TGTGCCAGCAGCACCGCGACAGCCTCTGGGAACACTGAAGCTTTCTTT
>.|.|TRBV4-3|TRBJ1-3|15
CASSQGTGSGNTIYF
TGCGCCAGCAGCCAGGGAACAGGGTCTGGAAACACCATATATTTT
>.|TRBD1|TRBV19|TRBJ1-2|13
CASSILGQDGYTF
TGTGCCAGTAGTATTCTGGGACAGGATGGCTACACCTTC
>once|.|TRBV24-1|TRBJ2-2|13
CATSDRTSGELFF
TGTGCCACCAGTGACCGGACATCCGGGGAGCTGTTTTTT
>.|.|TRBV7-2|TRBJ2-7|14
CASSLRASFYEQYF
TGTGCCAGCAGCTTGCGGGCCTCATTCTACGAGCAGTACTTC
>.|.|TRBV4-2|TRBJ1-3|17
CASSQTTGGLGGNTIYF
TGTGCCAGCAGCCAGACGACTGGAGGCTTAGGGGGAAACACCATATATTTT
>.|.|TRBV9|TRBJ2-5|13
CASSASMRETQYF
TGTGCCAGCAGCGCAAGTATGCGGGAGACCCAGTACTTC
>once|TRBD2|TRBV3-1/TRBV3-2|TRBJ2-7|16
CASSHLLAGASYEQYF
TGTGCCAGCAGCCATTTACTAGCGGGAGCCTCCTACGAGCAGTACTTC
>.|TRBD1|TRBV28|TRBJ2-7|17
CASRIPSGTGRSYEQYF
TGTGCCAGCAGAATACCCTCCGGGACAGGTCGCTCCTACGAGCAGTACTTC
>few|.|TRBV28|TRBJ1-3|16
CASSLGGLLSGNTIYF
TGTGCCAGCAGTTTAGGGGGCCTCCTCTCTGGAAACACCATATATTTT
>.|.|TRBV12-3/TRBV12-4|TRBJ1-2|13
CASSHIIQGKYTF
TGTGCCAGCAGTCATATAATTCAGGGGAAGTATACCTTC
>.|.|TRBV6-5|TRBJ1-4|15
CASRNRELSFEKLFF
TGTGCCAGCAGGAACAGGGAGCTTTCTTTTGAAAAACTGTTTTTT
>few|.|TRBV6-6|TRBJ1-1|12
CASSSSHTEAFF
TGTGCCAGCAGTTCTAGCCACACTGAAGCTTTCTTT
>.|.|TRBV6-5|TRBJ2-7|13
CASSYQRYYEQYF
TGTGCCAGCAGTTACCAGCGGTACTACGAGCAGTACTTC
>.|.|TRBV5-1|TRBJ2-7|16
CASSTGSTGVSYEQYF
TGCGCCAGCAGCACCGGCAGCACAGGTGTCTCCTACGAGCAGTACTTC
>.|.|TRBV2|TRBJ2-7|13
CASSEGLTGEQYF
TGTGCCAGCAGTGAGGGACTGACGGGGGAGCAGTACTTC
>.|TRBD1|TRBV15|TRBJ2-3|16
CATSRTTGQGLDTQYF
TGTGCCACCAGCAGAACTACGGGACAGGGGTTGGATACGCAGTATTTT
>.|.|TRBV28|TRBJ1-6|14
CASTPVGGGSPLHF
TGTGCCAGCACCCCGGTGGGAGGAGGGTCACCCCTCCACTTT
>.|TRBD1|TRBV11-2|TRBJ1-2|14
CASSPGQVNYGYTF
TGTGCCAGCAGCCCAGGACAGGTTAACTATGGCTACACCTTC
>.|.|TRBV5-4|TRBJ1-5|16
CASSLTNGGRSQPQHF
TGTGCCAGCAGCTTAACCAACGGAGGACGTAGTCAGCCCCAGCATTTT
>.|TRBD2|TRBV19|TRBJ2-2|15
CASYLGTTNTGELFF
TGTGCCAGTTATCTCGGGACTACAAACACCGGGGAGCTGTTTTTT
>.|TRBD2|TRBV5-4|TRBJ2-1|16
CASSLLGTTILNEQFF
TGTGCCAGCAGCTTGTTGGGGACTACGATTCTCAATGAGCAGTTCTTC
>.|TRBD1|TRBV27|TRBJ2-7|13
CASSGTGLYEQYF
TGTGCCAGCAGTGGGACAGGGCTCTACGAGCAGTACTTC
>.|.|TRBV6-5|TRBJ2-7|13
CASRLREIYEQYF
TGTGCCAGCAGACTCCGGGAGATCTACGAGCAGTACTTC
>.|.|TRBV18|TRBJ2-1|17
CASSRQGGFSSYNEQFF
TGTGCCAGCTCACGCCAAGGCGGGTTTAGCTCCTACAATGAGCAGTTCTTC